This T cell receptor beta chain came from a study of identical twins. Notes on the study in general: Where beta out-of-frame sequences were concerned, excess twin sharing was weaker.

Unique molecular identifiers were present on the cDNA, and a universal primer site came from template switching. TCRdb ran MiXCR on the 5' RACE reads and lists one entry per CDR3 protein. Of around 1.7 million distinct CDR3 sequences listed, 25% to 35% are singletons. With respect to this clonotype: Antigen specificity is unknown.

V lost 4 bases and J 1 base, leaving 12 bases between the germline ends. There are 15 residues in the CDR3. The germline CDR1 and CDR2 sequences are WSHSY and SAAADI. V gene TRBV10-2 combines with J gene TRBJ2-3, with D unclear. The receptor's source is a newborn girl in good health. The sequenced sample was cord blood. The chain's CDR3 is CASSAFPSGTDTQYF. In DNA form, the CDR3 reads TGCGCCAGCAGTGCATTCCCCAGCGGCACAGATACGCAGTATTTT.